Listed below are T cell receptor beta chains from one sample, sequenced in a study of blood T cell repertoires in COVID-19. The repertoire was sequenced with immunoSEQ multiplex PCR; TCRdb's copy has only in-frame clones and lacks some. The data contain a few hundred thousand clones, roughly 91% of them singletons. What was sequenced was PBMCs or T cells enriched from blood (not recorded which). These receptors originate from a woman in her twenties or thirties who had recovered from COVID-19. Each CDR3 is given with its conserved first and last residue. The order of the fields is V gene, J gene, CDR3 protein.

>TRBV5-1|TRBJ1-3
CASSEGTGVAGNTIYF
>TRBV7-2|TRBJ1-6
CASSFGRGPGSPLHF
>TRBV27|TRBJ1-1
CASSLWGQGKNTEAFF
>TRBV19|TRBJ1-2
CASSTVRDSNYGYTF
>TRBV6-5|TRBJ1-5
CASSYSGQGGNQPQHF
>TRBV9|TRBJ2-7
CASSVGGGGYEQYF
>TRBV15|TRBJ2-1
CATGRLAGSYNEQFF
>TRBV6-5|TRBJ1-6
CASSRQRDNSPLHF
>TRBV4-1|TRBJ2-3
CASSRKGLGDFTDTQYF
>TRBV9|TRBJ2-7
CASSVGGQGLYEQYF
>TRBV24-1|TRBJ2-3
CATSDGGTADTQYF
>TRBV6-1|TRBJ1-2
CASSEAGTDYGYTF
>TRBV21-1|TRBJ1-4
CASSKGTGFVEKLFF
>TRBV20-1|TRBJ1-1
CSARQGAEAFF
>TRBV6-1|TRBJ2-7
CASSDRGGVNEQYF
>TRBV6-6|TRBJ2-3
CASSYSGMDTQYF
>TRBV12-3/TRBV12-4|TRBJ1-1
CASSQGVNTEAFF
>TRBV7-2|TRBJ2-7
CASSLVEGSWYEQYF
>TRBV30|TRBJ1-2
CAWSVGRNYGYTF
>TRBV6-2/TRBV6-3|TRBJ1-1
CASSYSSQNTEAFF
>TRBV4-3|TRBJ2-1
CASSQPGGIEQFF
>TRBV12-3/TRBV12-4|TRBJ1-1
CASRASTEAFF
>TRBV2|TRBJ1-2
CASSAGQGAFGYTF
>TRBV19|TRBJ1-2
CASSIGQVYGYTF
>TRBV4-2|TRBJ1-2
CASSQVAQGHGYTF
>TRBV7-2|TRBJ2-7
CASSLSPGLAHF
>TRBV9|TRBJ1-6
CASSQGSSPLHF
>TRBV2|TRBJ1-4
CASSEVSGNEKLFF
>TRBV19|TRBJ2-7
CASSIRVSGYEQYF
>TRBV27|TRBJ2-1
CASSVRSSGGSHEQFF
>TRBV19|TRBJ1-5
CASSAPWTENQPQHF
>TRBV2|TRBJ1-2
CAGKRDSAYGYTF
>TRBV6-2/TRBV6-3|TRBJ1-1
CASSRTGVTEAFF
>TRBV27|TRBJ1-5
CASSPQGQPQHF
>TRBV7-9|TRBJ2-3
CASSLITSGSADTQYF
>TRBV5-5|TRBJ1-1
CASSSSDRNLRAFF
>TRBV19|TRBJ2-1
CASELGGGNEQFF
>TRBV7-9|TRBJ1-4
CASSPRQGTNEKLFF
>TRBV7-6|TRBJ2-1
CASSLDPSGSRNEQFF
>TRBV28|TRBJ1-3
CASETGGASGNTIYF